The rows below give T cell receptor beta chains drawn from one sample of a study of T cell responses to AZD1222 COVID-19 vaccine. Clones were read by immunoSEQ multiplex PCR, and TCRdb kept only the in-frame ones, dropping some. The repertoire holds approximately 190,000 clones, with approximately 94% as singletons. The input for sequencing was peripheral blood, taken 28 days after the second dose of the MenACWY control vaccine. The source of these receptors is an adult who received the MenACWY meningococcal vaccine as a control. Both conserved end residues are part of each CDR3.

V gene: TRBV6-8
CDR3 length: 18
J gene: TRBJ2-7
CDR3 protein: CASSYSGTSGRDNYEQYF

V gene: TRBV12-3/TRBV12-4
CDR3 length: 11
J gene: TRBJ2-1
CDR3 protein: CASSRINEQFF

V gene: TRBV28
CDR3 length: 13
J gene: TRBJ2-5
CDR3 protein: CASSRGGQETQYF

V gene: TRBV28
CDR3 length: 12
J gene: TRBJ2-6
CDR3 protein: CASHSGANVLTF

V gene: TRBV19
CDR3 length: 16
J gene: TRBJ1-2
CDR3 protein: CASSTSWGQALYGYTF

V gene: TRBV6-5
CDR3 length: 12
J gene: TRBJ1-1
CDR3 protein: CASSRVSTEAFF

V gene: TRBV19
CDR3 length: 16
J gene: TRBJ1-6
CDR3 protein: CASSQDRVTYNSPLHF

V gene: TRBV28
CDR3 length: 13
J gene: TRBJ2-1
CDR3 protein: CASSLSGGNEQFF

V gene: TRBV7-3
CDR3 length: 13
J gene: TRBJ1-1
CDR3 protein: CASSLTPRTEAFF

V gene: TRBV27
CDR3 length: 12
J gene: TRBJ1-1
CDR3 protein: CASSLRGGEAFF

V gene: TRBV27
CDR3 length: 14
J gene: TRBJ1-1
CDR3 protein: CASSLEDRGREAFF

V gene: TRBV18
CDR3 length: 13
J gene: TRBJ2-1
CDR3 protein: CASSLRGDNEQFF

V gene: TRBV19
CDR3 length: 15
J gene: TRBJ1-2
CDR3 protein: CASSISQDLVTGYTF

V gene: TRBV19
CDR3 length: 14
J gene: TRBJ1-1
CDR3 protein: CASSKGQGSAEAFF

V gene: TRBV5-1
CDR3 length: 15
J gene: TRBJ1-1
CDR3 protein: CASSLLGRPNTEAFF

V gene: TRBV9
CDR3 length: 14
J gene: TRBJ1-1
CDR3 protein: CASSPTGGGTEAFF

V gene: TRBV19
CDR3 length: 15
J gene: TRBJ2-7
CDR3 protein: CASSTGTSGHYEQYF

V gene: TRBV5-1
CDR3 length: 16
J gene: TRBJ1-2
CDR3 protein: CASRPDILLMTYGYTF